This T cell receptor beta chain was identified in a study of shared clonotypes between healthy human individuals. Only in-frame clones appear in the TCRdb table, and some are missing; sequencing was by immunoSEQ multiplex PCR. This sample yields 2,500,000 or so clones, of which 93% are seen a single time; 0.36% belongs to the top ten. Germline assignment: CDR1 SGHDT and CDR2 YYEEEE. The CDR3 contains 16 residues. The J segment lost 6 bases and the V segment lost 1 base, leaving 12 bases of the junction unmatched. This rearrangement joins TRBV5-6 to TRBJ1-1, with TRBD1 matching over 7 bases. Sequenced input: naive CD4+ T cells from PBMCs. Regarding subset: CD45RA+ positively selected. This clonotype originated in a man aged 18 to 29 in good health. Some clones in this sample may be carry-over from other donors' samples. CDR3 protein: CASSLTGDGNWPEAFF. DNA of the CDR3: TGTGCCAGCAGCTTGACAGGGGATGGAAATTGGCCTGAAGCTTTCTTT.